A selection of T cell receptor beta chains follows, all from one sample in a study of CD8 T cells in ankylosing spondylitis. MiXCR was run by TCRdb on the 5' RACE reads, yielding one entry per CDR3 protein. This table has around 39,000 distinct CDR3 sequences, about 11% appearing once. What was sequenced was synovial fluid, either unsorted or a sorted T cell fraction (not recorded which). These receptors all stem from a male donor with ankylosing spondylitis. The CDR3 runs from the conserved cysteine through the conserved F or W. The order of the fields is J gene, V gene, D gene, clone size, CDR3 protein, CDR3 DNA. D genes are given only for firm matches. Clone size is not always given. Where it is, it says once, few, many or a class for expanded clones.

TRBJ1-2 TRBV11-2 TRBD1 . CASSRIRDRVIATF TGTGCCAGCAGCCGGATCCGCGACAGGGTCATTGCGACCTTC
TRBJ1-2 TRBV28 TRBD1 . CASSQIHRTDRPNYGYTF TGTGCCAGCAGTCAAATTCACCGGACGGACAGGCCTAACTATGGCTACACCTTC
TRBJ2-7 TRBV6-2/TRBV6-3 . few CASSWLVAGGSPYEQYF TGTGCCAGCAGTTGGCTTGTGGCAGGAGGAAGTCCCTACGAGCAGTACTTC
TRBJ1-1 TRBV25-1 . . CASSESDRYRTEAFF TGTGCCAGCAGTGAATCCGACAGATATAGAACTGAAGCTTTCTTT
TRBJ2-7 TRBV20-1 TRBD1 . CSARGDRGFEQYF TGCAGTGCTAGGGGGGACAGGGGTTTCGAGCAGTACTTC
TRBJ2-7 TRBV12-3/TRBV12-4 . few CASSFHRSSYEQYF TGTGCCAGCAGTTTTCACAGGAGCTCCTACGAGCAGTACTTC
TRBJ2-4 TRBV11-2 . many CASSADRTNIQYF TGTGCCAGCAGCGCCGACAGGACGAACATTCAGTACTTC
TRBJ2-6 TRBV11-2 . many CASSLYLGGSGANVLTF TGTGCCAGCAGCTTATATCTCGGAGGCTCTGGGGCCAACGTCCTGACTTTC
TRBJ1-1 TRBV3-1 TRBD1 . CASSPQTGVLNTEAFF TGTGCCAGCAGCCCACAGACAGGGGTCCTGAACACTGAAGCTTTCTTT
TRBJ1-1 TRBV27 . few CASSGGAEAFF TGTGCCAGCAGCGGAGGGGCTGAAGCTTTCTTT
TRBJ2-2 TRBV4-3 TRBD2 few CASSQRLAPQSGELFF TGCGCCAGCAGCCAACGACTAGCGCCCCAGTCCGGGGAGCTGTTTTTT
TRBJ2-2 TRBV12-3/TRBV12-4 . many CASSLGGTTGELFF TGTGCCAGCAGTTTAGGAGGGACCACCGGGGAGCTGTTTTTT
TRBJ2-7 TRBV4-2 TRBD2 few CASSPSWGEGLIEQYF TGTGCCAGCAGCCCTAGCTGGGGGGAGGGCCTCATCGAGCAGTACTTC
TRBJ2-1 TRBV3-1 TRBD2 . CASSQDRGTIYNEQFF TGTGCCAGCAGCCAAGACCGCGGGACTATCTACAATGAGCAGTTCTTC
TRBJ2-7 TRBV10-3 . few CAISERGPNSYEQYF TGTGCCATCAGTGAAAGGGGTCCTAATTCCTACGAGCAGTACTTC
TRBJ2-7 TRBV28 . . CASSLSTYEQYF TGTGCCAGCAGTTTATCGACCTACGAGCAGTACTTC
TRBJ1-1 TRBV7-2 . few CASKPGWITEAFF TGTGCCAGCAAACCAGGGTGGATCACTGAAGCTTTCTTT
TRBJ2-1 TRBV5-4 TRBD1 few CASSPWTGSYNEQFF TGTGCCAGCAGCCCGTGGACAGGGAGCTACAATGAGCAGTTCTTC